This T cell receptor beta chain is from a study of T cell repertoires in cytomegalovirus infection. TCRdb reprocessed the reads via MiXCR and lists one record per CDR3 protein. The sample yields 150,000 to 200,000 distinct CDR3 sequences, about an eighth seen once. This clonotype was seen at least ten times. The germline V and J ends were trimmed by 5 bases and 5 bases, with 13 bases remaining between them. The CDR3 contains 14 residues. In germline, CDR1 is SEHNR, CDR2 FQNEAQ (reference sequence). The sequence derives from a human donor in good health (CMV status not recorded). Some clones in this sample may be carry-over from other donors' samples. Sequencing was performed on PBMCs. V is TRBV7-9 and J is TRBJ1-5; a possible D gene is TRBD1 (5 bases). The CDR3 region has the DNA TGTGCCAGCAGCCTCGGGACGGTTTATCAGCCCCAGCATTTT. This gives the protein CASSLGTVYQPQHF.